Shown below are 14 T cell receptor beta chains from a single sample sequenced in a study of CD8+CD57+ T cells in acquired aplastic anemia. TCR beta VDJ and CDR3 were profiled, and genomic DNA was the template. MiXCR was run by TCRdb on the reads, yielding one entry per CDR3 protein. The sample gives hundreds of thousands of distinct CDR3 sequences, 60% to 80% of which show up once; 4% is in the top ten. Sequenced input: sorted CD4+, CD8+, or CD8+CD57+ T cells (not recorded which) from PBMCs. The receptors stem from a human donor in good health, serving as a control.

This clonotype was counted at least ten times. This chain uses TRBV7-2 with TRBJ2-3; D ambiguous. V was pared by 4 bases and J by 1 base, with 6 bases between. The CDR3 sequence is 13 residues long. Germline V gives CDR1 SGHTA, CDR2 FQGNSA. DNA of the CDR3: TGTGCCAGCAGCTACTTCGGCACAGATACGCAGTATTTT. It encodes CASSYFGTDTQYF.

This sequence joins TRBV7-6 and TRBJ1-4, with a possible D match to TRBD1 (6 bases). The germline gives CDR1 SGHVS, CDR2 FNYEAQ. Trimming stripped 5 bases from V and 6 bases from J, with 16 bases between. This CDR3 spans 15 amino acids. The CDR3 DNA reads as TGTGCCAGCAGCGTAGAGACCGGGGGCGATGAAAAACTGTTTTTT. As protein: CASSVETGGDEKLFF. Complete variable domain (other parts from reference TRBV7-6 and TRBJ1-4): GAGVSQSPRYKVTKRGQDVALRCDPISGHVSLYWYRQALGQGPEFLTYFNYEAQQDKSGLPNDRFSAERPEGSISTLTIQRTEQRDSAMYRCASSVETGGDEKLFFGSGTQLSVL.

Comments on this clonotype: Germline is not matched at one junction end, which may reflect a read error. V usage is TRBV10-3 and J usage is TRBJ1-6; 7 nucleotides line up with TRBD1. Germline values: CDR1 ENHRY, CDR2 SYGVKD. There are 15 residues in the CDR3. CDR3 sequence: CAISLATGSNSPLLF. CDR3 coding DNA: TGTGCCATCAGTTTGGCGACAGGGTCTAATTCACCGCTCCTCTTT.

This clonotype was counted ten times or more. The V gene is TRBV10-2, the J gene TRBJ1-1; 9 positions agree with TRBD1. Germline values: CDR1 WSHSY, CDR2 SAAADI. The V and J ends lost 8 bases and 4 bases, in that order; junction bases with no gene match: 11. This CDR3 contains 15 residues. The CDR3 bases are TGCGCCAGCCGCCGGGACAGGGATATTGGCACTGAAGCTTTCTTT. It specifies CASRRDRDIGTEAFF.

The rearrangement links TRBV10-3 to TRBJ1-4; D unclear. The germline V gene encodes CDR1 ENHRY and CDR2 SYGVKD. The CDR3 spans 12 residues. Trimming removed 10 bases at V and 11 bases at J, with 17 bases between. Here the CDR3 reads CASSVVTDKLFF. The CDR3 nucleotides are TGTGCCAGCTCGGTCGTTACGGATAAACTGTTTTTT.

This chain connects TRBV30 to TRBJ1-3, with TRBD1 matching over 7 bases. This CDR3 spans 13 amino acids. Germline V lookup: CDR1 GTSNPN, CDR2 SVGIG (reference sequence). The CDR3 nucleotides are TGTGTCGGGGAGAGGGGGCTCGGAAACACCATATATTTT. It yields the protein CVGERGLGNTIYF.

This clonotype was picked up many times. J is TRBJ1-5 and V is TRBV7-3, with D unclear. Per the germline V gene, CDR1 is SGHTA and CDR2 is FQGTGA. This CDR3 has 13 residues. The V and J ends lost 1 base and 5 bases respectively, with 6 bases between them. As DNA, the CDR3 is TGTGCCAGCAGCTTAAGTAGAGATCAGCCCCAGCATTTT. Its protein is CASSLSRDQPQHF.

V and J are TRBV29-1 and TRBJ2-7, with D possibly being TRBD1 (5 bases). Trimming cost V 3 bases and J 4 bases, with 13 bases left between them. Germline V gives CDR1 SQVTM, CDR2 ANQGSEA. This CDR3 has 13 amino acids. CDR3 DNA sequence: TGCAGCGTTGAGAGTACAGGTATTTACGAGCAGTACTTC. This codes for CSVESTGIYEQYF.

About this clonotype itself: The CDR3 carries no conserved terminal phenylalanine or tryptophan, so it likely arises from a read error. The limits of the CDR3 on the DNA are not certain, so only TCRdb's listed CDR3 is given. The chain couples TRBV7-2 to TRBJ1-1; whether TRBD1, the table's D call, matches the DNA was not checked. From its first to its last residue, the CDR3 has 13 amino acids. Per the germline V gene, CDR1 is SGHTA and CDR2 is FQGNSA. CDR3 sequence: CAGKGREFTEYFG.

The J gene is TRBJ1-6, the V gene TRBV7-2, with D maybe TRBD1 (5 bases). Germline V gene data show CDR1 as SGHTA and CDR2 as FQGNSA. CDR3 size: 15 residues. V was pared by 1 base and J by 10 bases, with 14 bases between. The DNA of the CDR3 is TGTGCCAGCAGCTTAGGGCCCAGCGGGGGGTCACCCCTCCACTTT. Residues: CASSLGPSGGSPLHF. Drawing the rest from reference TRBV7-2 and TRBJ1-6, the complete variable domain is GAGVSQSPSNKVTEKGKDVELRCDPISGHTALYWYRQSLGQGLEFLIYFQGNSAPDKSGLPSDRFSAERTGGSVSTLTIQRTQQEDSAVYLCASSLGPSGGSPLHFGNGTRLTVT.

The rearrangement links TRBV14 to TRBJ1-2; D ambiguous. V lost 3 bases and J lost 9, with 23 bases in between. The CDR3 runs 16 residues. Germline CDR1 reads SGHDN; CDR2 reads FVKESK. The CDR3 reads CASSHQKSGGGSSYTF. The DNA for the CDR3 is TGTGCCAGCAGCCACCAAAAAAGTGGAGGAGGCTCTAGCTACACCTTC.

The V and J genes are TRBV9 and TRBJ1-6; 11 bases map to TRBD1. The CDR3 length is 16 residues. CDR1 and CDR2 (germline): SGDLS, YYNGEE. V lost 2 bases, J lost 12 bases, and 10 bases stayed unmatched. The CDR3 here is CASSVGQGGSYEPLHF. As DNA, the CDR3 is TGTGCCAGCAGCGTGGGACAGGGGGGGTCCTACGAACCCCTCCACTTT.

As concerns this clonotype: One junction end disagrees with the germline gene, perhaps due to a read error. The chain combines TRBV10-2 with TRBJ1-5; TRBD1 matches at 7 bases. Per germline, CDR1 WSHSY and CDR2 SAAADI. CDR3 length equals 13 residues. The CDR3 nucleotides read TGCGCCATCAGTGAGACACAGGGGCGGTCCCAGCATTTT. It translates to CAISETQGRSQHF.

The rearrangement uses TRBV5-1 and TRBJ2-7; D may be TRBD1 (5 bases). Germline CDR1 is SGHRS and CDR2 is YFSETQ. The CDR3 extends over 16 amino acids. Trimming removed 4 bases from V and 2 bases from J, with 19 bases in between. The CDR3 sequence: CASSLLTPGLTYEQYF. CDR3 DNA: TGCGCCAGCAGCCTATTAACGCCAGGGCTCACCTACGAGCAGTACTTC.